This TCR beta chain was captured by sequencing in a study of regulatory T cells in long-lasting Graves disease. Background on the study: The study counted Graves' disease as persistent given over 5 years of antithyroid drugs and positive TSH receptor antibodies.

V was cut by 4 bases and J by 4 bases, with 13 bases left in between. Germline CDR1 reads DFQATT; CDR2 reads SNEGSKA (reference sequence). The CDR3 is made up of 13 amino acids. Time point indicated: persistent/refractory GD, antithyroid drugs over 5 years with positive TRAb. Construction of the TCR library relied on RNA isolated from PBMCs. Study conclusions and caveats: Patients with persistent disease shared 2,741 public clonotypes, outpacing the roughly 970 shared by new patients. Patients with persistent disease showed a bias toward TRBV28, TRBJ1-2 and TRBJ2-5.

Sequencing libraries for TCR beta were prepared with iRepertoire HTBI primers and Arm-PCR of CDR3 regions. MiXCR was run by TCRdb on the multiplex PCR reads, yielding one entry per CDR3 protein. The repertoire includes about half a million distinct CDR3 sequences, roughly 23% of them detected once, and over 10% sits in the top ten. Worth noting for this clonotype: The antigen is undetermined.

The genes are TRBV20-1 and TRBJ2-5, with a tentative D call TRBD2 (5 bases). The sample was peripheral blood mononuclear cells (PBMCs), taken when the disease was refractory, from a patient treated with antithyroid drugs. The receptor was derived from a female donor with Graves disease. CDR3 loop: CSAKLRDVETQYF. In DNA, the CDR3 is TGCAGTGCTAAGCTCCGGGATGTAGAGACCCAGTACTTC.